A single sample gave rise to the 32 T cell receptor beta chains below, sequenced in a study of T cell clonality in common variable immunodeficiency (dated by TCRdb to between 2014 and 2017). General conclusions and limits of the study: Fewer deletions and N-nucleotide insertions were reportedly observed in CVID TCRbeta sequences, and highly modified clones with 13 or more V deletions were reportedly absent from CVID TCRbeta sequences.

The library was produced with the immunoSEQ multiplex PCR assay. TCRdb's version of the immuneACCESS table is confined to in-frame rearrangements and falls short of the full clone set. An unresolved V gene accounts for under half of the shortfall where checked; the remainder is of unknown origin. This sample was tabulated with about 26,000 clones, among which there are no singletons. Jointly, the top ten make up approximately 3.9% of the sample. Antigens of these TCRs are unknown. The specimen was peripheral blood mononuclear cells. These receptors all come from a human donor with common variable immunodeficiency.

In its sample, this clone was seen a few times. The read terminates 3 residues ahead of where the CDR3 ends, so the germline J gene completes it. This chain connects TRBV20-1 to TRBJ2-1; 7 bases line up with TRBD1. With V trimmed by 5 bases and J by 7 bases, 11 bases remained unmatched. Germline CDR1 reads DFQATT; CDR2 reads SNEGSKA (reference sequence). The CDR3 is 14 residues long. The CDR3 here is CSAWDSRVGNEQFF. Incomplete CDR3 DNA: TGCAGTGCTTGGGACAGTCGAGTTGGGAATGAG.

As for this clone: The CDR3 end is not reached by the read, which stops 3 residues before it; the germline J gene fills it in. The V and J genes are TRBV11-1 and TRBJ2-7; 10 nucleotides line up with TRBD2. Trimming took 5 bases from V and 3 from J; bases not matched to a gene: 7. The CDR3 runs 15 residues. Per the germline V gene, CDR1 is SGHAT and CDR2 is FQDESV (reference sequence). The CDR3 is CASSQRTSGNYEQYF. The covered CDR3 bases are TGTGCCAGCAGCCAGAGGACTAGCGGAAACTACGAG. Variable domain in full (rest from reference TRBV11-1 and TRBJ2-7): EAEVAQSPRYKITEKSQAVAFWCDPISGHATLYWYRQILGQGPELLVQFQDESVVDDSQLPKDRFSAERLKGVDSTLKIQPAELGDSAMYLCASSQRTSGNYEQYFGPGTRLTVT.

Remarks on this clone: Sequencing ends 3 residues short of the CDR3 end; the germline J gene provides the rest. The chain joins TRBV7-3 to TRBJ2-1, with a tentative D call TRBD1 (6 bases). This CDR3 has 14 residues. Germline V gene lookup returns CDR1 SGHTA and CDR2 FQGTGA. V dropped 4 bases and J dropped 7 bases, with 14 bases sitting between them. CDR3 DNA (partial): TGTGCCAGCAGCTCAACAGGGTTAGGGAATGAG. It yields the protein CASSSTGLGNE. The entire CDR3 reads CASSSTGLGNEQFF.

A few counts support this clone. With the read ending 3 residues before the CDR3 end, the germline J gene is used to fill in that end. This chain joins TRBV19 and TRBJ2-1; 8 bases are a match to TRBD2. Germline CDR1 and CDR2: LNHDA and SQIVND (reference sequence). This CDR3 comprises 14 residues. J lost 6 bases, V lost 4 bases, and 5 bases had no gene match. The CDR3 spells CASSKSGGLNEQFF. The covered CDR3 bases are TGTGCCAGTAGTAAAAGCGGGGGTCTCAATGAG.

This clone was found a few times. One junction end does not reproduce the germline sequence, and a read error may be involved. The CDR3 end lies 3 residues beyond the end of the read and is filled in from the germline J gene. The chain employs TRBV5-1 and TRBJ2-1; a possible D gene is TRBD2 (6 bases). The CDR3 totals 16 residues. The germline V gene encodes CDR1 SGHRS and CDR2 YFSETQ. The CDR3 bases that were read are TGCGCCACCAGCCCCCAGGCGGGGAGCTCCTACAATGAG. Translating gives CATSPQAGSSYNE. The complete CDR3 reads CATSPQAGSSYNEQFF.

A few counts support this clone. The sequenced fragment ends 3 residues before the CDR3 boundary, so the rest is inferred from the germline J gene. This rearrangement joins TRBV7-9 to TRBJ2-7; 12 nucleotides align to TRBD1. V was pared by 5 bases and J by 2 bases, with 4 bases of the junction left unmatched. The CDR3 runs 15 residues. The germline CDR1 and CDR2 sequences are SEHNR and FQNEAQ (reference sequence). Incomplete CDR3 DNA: TGTGCCAGCAGCCTGGGACAGGGGGCAGCCTACGAG. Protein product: CASSLGQGAAYE. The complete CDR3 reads CASSLGQGAAYEQYF.

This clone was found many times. The sequenced CDR3 bases are TGCAGTGCTAGAGTTAGCGGGAGGGCCACAGATACG. It codes for CSARVSGRATDT. The whole CDR3 is CSARVSGRATDTQYF. This rearrangement joins TRBV20-1 to TRBJ2-3; TRBD2 matches at 11 bases. The read stops 3 residues short of the end of the CDR3; the missing end is completed from the germline J gene. V gave up 1 base and J gave up 2 bases; unmatched junction bases: 2. Germline V gives CDR1 DFQATT, CDR2 SNEGSKA (reference sequence). This CDR3 has 15 residues.

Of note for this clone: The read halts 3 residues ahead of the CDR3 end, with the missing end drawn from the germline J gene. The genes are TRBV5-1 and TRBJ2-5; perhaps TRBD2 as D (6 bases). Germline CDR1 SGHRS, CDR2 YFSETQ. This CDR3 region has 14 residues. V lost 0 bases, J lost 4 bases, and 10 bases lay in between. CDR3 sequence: CASSLGLDGETQYF. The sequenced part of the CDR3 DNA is TGCGCCAGCAGCTTGGGACTAGATGGAGAGACC.

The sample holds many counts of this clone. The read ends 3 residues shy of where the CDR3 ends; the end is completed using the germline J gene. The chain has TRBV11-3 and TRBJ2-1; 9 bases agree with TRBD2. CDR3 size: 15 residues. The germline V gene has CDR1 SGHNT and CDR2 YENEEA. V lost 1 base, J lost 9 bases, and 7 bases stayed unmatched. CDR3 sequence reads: CASSLGAGGPAEQFF. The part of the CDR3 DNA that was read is TGTGCCAGCAGCTTAGGAGCGGGAGGTCCGGCTGAG. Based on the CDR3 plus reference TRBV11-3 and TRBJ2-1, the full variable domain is EAGVVQSPRYKIIEKKQPVAFWCNPISGHNTLYWYLQNLGQGPELLIRYENEEAVDDSQLPKDRFSAERLKGVDSTLKIQPAELGDSAVYLCASSLGAGGPAEQFFGPGTRLTVL.

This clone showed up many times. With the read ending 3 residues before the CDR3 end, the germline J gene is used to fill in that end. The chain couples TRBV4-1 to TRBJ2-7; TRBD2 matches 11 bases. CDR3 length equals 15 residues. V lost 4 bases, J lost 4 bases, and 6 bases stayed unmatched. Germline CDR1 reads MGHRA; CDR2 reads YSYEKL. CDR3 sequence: CASSLRLAGGYEQYF. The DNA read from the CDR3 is TGCGCCAGCAGCCTGAGGCTAGCGGGGGGATACGAG.

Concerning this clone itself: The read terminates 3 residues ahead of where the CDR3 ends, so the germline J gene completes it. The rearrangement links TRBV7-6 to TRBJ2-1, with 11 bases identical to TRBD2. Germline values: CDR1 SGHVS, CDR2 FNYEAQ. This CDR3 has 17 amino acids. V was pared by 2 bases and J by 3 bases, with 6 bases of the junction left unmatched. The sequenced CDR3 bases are TGTGCCAGCAGCTTATCAGGCGGGACTAGCGGCTACAATGAG. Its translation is CASSLSGGTSGYNE. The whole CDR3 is CASSLSGGTSGYNEQFF.

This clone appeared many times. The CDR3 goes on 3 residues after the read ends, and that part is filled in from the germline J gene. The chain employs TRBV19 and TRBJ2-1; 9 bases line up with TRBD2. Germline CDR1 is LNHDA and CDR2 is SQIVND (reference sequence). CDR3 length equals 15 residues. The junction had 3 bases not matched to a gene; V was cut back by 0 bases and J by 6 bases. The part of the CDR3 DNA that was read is TGTGCCAGTAGTATAGAGGGACTAGCCTTCAATGAG. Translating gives CASSIEGLAFNE. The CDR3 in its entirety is CASSIEGLAFNEQFF. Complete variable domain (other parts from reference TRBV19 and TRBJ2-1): DGGITQSPKYLFRKEGQNVTLSCEQNLNHDAMYWYRQDPGQGLRLIYYSQIVNDFQKGDIAEGYSVSREKKESFPLTVTSAQKNPTAFYLCASSIEGLAFNEQFFGPGTRLTVL.

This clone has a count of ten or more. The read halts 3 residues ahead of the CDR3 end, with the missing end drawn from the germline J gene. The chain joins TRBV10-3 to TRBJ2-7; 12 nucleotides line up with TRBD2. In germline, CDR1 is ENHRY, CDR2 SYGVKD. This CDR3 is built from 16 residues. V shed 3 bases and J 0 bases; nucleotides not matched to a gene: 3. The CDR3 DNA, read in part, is TGTGCCATCAGTGACCCACTAGCGGGGGGCTCCTACGAG. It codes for CAISDPLAGGSYE. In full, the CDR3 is CAISDPLAGGSYEQYF.

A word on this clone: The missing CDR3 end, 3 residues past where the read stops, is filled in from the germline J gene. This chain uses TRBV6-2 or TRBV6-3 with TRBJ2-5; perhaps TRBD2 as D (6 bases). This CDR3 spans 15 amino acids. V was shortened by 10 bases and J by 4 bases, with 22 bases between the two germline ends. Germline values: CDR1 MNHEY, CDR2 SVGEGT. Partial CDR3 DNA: TGTGCCACCAGGAGGGGTCGAGGGGCGAGAGAGACC. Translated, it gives CATRRGRGARET. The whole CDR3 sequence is CATRRGRGARETQYF.

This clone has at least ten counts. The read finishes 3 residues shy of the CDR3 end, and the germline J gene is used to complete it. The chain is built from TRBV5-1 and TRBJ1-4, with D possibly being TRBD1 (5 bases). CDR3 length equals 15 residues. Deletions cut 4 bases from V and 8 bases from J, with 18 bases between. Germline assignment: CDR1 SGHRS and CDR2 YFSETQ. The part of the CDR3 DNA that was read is TGCGCCAGCAGCCCCATAGGTGGGGCCAAGGAAAAA. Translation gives CASSPIGGAKEK. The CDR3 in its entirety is CASSPIGGAKEKLFF.

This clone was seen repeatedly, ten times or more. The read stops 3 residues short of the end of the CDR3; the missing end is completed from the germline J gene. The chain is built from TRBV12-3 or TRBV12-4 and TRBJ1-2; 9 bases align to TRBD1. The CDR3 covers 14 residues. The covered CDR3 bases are TGTGCCAGCAGTTACAGGACAGGGGTCGGCGGC. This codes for CASSYRTGVGG. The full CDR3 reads CASSYRTGVGGYTF.

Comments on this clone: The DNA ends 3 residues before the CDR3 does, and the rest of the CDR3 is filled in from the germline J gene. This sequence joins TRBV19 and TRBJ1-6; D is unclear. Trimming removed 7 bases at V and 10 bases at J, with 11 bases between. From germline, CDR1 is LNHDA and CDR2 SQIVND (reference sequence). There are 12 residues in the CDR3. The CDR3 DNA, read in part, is TGTGCCAGTACCCCGGGGAGATCACCC. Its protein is CASTPGRSP. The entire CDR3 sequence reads CASTPGRSPLHF.

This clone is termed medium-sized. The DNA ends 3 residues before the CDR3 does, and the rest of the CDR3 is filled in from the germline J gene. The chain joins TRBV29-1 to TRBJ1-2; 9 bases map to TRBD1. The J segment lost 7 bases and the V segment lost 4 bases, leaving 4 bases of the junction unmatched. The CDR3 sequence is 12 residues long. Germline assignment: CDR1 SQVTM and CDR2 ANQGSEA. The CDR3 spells CSVGQGVAGYTF. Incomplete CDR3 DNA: TGCAGCGTTGGACAGGGGGTTGCTGGC. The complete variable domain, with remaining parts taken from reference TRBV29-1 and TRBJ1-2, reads SAVISQKPSRDICQRGTSLTIQCQVDSQVTMMFWYRQQPGQSLTLIATANQGSEATYESGFVIDKFPISRPNLTFSTLTVSNMSPEDSSIYLCSVGQGVAGYTFGSGTRLTVV.

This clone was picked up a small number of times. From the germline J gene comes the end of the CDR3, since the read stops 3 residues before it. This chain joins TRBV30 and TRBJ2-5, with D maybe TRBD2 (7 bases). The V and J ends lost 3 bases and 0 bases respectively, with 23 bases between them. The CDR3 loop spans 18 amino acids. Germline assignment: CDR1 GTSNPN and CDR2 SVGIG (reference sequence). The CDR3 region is CAWSGVVRGAVYQETQYF. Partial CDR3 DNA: TGTGCCTGGAGCGGGGTTGTCCGGGGGGCTGTCTACCAAGAGACC.

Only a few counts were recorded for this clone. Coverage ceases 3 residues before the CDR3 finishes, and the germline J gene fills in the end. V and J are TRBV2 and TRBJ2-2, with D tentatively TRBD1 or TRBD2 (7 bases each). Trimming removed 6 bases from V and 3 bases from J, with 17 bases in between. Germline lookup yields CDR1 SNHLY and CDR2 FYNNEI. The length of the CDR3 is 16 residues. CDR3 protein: CASRGEGALYTGELFF. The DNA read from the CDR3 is TGTGCCAGCAGGGGGGAGGGGGCCCTTTACACCGGGGAG.

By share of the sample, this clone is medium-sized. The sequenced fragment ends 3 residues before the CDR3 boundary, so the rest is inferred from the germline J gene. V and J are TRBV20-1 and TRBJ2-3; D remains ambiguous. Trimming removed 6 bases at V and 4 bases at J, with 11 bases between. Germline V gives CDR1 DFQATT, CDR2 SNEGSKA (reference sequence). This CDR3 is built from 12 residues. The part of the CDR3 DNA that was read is TGCAGTGCGCCCGATAGCCCAGATACG. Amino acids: CSAPDSPDT. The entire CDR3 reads CSAPDSPDTQYF.

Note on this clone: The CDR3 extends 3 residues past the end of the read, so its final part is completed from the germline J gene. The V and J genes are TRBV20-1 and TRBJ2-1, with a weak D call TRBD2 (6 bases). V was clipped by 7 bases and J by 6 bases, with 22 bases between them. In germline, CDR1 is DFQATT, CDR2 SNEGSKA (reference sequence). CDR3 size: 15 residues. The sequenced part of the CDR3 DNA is TGCAGTGGGGAGAGGGAAAGACTAGTGTTCAATGAG. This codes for CSGERERLVFNE. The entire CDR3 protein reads CSGERERLVFNEQFF.

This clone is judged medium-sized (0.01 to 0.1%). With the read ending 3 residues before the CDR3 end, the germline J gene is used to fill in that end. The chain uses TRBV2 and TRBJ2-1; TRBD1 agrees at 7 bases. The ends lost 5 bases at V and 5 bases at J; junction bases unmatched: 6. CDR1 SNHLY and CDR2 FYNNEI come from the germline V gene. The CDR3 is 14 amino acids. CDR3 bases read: TGTGCCAGCAGTCGACAGGGTAACGACAATGAG. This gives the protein CASSRQGNDNE. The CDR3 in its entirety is CASSRQGNDNEQFF.

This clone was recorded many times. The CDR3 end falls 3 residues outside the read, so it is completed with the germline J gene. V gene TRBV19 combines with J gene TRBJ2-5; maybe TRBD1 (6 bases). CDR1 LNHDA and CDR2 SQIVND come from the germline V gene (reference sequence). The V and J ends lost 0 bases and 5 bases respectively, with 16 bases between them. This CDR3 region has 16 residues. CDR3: CASSIETGFPGETQYF. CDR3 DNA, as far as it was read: TGTGCCAGTAGTATAGAAACAGGGTTCCCTGGGGAGACC.

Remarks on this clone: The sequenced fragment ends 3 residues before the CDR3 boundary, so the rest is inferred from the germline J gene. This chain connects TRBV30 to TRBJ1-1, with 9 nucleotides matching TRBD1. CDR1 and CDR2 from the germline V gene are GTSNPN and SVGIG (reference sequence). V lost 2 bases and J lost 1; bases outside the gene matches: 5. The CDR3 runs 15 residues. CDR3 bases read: TGTGCCTGGAGTCCCCTGGGACAGGGGAACACTGAA. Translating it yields CAWSPLGQGNTE. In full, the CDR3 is CAWSPLGQGNTEAFF.

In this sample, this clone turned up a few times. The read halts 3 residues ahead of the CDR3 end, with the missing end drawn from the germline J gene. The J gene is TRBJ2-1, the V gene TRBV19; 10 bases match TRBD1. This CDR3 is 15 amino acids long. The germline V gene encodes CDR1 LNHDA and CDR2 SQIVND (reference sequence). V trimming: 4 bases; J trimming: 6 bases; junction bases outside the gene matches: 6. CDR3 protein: CASSKDRGTRNEQFF. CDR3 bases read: TGTGCCAGTAGTAAGGACAGGGGGACCCGCAATGAG. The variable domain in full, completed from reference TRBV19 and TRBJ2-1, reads DGGITQSPKYLFRKEGQNVTLSCEQNLNHDAMYWYRQDPGQGLRLIYYSQIVNDFQKGDIAEGYSVSREKKESFPLTVTSAQKNPTAFYLCASSKDRGTRNEQFFGPGTRLTVL.

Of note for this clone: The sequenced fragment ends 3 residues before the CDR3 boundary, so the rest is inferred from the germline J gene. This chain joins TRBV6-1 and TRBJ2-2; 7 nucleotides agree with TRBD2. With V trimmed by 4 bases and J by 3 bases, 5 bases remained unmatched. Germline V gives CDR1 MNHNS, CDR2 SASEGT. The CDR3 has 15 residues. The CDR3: CASSAPTSDTGELFF. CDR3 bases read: TGTGCCAGCAGTGCCCCTACTAGCGACACCGGGGAG.

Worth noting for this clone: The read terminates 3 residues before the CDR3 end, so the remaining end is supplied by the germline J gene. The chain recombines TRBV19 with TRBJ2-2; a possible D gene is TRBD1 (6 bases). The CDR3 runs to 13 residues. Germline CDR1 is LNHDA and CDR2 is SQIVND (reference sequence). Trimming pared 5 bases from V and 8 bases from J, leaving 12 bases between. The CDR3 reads CASSRQVGGELFF. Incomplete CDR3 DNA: TGTGCCAGTAGTCGACAGGTCGGTGGGGAG.

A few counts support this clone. The CDR3 spells CASSPVGQGYGYTF. The part of the CDR3 DNA that was read is TGTGCCAGCAGCCCAGTCGGACAGGGCTATGGC. This chain connects TRBV7-2 to TRBJ1-2; 8 positions match TRBD1. The sequence runs out 3 residues before the end of the CDR3; the remainder is reconstructed from the germline J gene. The CDR3 totals 14 residues. With 5 bases clipped from V and 4 bases from J, the junction kept 6 bases outside the gene matches. Germline V CDR1 and CDR2: SGHTA, FQGNSA. Drawing the rest from reference TRBV7-2 and TRBJ1-2, the complete variable domain is GAGVSQSPSNKVTEKGKDVELRCDPISGHTALYWYRQSLGQGLEFLIYFQGNSAPDKSGLPSDRFSAERTGGSVSTLTIQRTQQEDSAVYLCASSPVGQGYGYTFGSGTRLTVV.

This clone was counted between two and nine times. The CDR3 region is CASSLMNTEAFF. The CDR3 DNA, read in part, is TGTGCCAGCAGCCTTATGAACACTGAA. The V gene is TRBV7-9, the J gene TRBJ1-1; D unclear. The read comes to an end 3 residues before the CDR3 does, leaving the germline J gene to fill in the end. CDR3 length equals 12 residues. Germline CDR1 SEHNR, CDR2 FQNEAQ (reference sequence). The V gene lost 5 bases and the J gene lost 0 bases, with 4 bases spanning the gap. The full variable domain, rest sourced from reference TRBV7-9 and TRBJ1-1, is DTGVSQNPRHKITKRGQNVTFRCDPISEHNRLYWYRQTLGQGPEFLTYFQNEAQLEKSRLLSDRFSAERPKGSFSTLEIQRTEQGDSAMYLCASSLMNTEAFFGQGTRLTVV.

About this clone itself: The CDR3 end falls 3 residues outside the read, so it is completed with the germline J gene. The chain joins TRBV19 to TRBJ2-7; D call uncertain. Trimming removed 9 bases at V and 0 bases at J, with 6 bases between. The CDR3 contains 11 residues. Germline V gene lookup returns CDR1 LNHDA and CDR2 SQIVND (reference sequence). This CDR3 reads CARNSSYEQYF. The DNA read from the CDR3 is TGTGCCAGGAATAGCTCCTACGAG.

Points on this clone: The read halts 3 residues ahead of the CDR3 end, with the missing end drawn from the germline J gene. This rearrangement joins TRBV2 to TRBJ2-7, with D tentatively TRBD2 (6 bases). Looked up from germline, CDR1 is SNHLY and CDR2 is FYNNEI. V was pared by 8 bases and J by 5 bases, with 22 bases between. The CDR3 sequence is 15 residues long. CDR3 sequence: CASQMGQGGKNEQYF. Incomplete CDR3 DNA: TGTGCCAGCCAAATGGGGCAGGGAGGCAAGAACGAG.